This T cell receptor (beta chain) was obtained from a study of cytomegalovirus exposure and HLA in healthy donors (dated by TCRdb to about 2017). Background on the whole study: In an earlier analysis of several hundred of the donors, less than 350 Gb of sequence data and roughly 100 million unique TCR beta sequences from some 170 million T cells were reported. Approximately 300 gigabases of sequencing data and about 92 million unique TCR sequences made up an early release that covered several hundred HLA-typed donors. Of the 398 genotyped donors, about 84% fell in the genetic ancestry cluster associated with self-reported Caucasian donors. The study aimed to test whether signatures of past pathogen exposure could be identified by cataloging public T cell receptors. Using immunosequencing, the study profiled T cell repertoires from about 650 subjects and related those repertoires to cytomegalovirus serostatus. Along with the roughly 700-subject first cohort, a separate validation cohort of more than 90 different subjects was used. The study combined high-throughput TCR immunosequencing, statistical association of individual TCRs with disease status, and machine learning to predict cytomegalovirus infection status. To study patterns of TCR occurrence, a later analysis re-analyzed previously published TCR beta repertoires from 550 to 800 donors and added high-resolution HLA genotyping. Rather than using new phenotypic data, the later analysis identified candidate immune exposures from TCR beta sequences and from how often those sequences occurred across donors. An earlier analysis of some 600 of the donors applied high-throughput TCR beta sequencing to assess whether each TCR beta V gene segment acted as functional or pseudogenic. Donor age, sex, ethnicity and CMV serostatus were collected together with the repertoire data. A later genetic analysis used genome-wide SNP genotypes for about 65% of the 666 donors, treating that subset as a discovery cohort. All discovery cohort repertoires had been generated on a single sequencing platform. Both class I and class II loci were covered by HLA typing, at four-digit resolution. Typing coverage varied by locus: 629-630 donors for A, B, C, DRB1 and DQB1; more than 500 for DQA1; over 600 for DPA1; under 490 for DPB1. About five DR-DQ haplotypes were treated as single units for association and clustering because of strong linkage in the cohort. On average, 235,054 unique TCR beta nucleotide sequences were sequenced per donor among 300 to 500 genotyped donors of the cohort, with 15% to 20% of those sequences being non-productive.

The cohort consisted of some 670 healthy bone marrow donors. At the time of sampling, all cohort members were nominally healthy, though unrecorded immune exposures were likely present. The donor was CMV seronegative and belonged to the group of 320 or so seronegative cohort members. A peripheral blood sample was collected from each donor, and TCR beta sequencing was performed on peripheral blood mononuclear cells. The Qiagen DNeasy Blood Extraction Kit was used to extract genomic DNA from the blood cell samples. Comment on this clone: Its antigen remains unidentified. Nothing much larger sits one base from this clone, and base qualities are not available.

The full study reports these points: In a later analysis, HLA-associated TCR beta chains were found to be more clonally expanded and to have lower generation probabilities than equally common non-associated chains. Around 16 rarely observed V segments, including chromosome 9 orphons, were excluded from the earlier analysis of approximately 500 of the donors because counts were too low. The study gave a list of more than 150 TCR beta chains associated with cytomegalovirus. Correlated functional status among segregating V segments might reflect linkage disequilibrium, but an unknown experimental factor could not be ruled out. The cohort was sequenced for TCR beta chains only, and without alpha or paired-chain data the features that could be detected were limited. In an earlier analysis of about 600 of the donors, most TCR beta V segments appeared in productive rearrangements about 87% or about 30% of the time, broadly matching IMGT annotations. Because HLA typing was unavailable for some donors at each locus, only the typed subset was used in association tests. Most TCR sequences were seen in very few donors, while some public TCRs were found in many individuals. CMV serostatus was the only immune exposure information available for the cohort. According to a later analysis, TCR association rates differed among HLA loci, with DRB1 alleles showing the most associated TCRs and HLA-C alleles showing the fewest. A few of the identified cytomegalovirus-associated TCR beta chains were confirmed in vitro to be specific for cytomegalovirus antigens. A further reported finding was that TCR beta sequences accurately predicted the HLA-A and HLA-B alleles for most subjects in the first cohort. Some IMGT-functional V segments, including TRBV6-2 and TRBV6-3, could not be told apart with the 87-base-pair reads, so those segments were excluded. According to a later analysis, parvovirus B19, influenza, CMV and Epstein-Barr virus appeared linked to several top co-occurrence clusters. At a false discovery rate of 0.05, a later analysis linked about 16,000 TCR beta sequences to specific HLA alleles. The authors suggested that the approach could potentially be generalized to other disease states and immunological phenotypes. Compared with the roughly 700-donor mean, donors in an Asian-associated ancestry cluster had fewer N-insertions in productive TCRs, according to a later genetic analysis. V-gene and J-gene trimming of TCR beta chains was associated with a missense DCLRE1C variant in a later genetic analysis, and the association was replicated in an independent cohort. A later analysis found that most CMV-associated TCR beta chains appeared HLA-restricted, with HLA associations seemingly driven largely by CMV exposure. A group of highly shared sequence variants was considered likely to be a technical artifact of the sequencing pipeline. In both the original and validation cohorts, the classifier was reported to diagnose cytomegalovirus status with high specificity and sensitivity. Strong co-occurrence of HLA alleles, especially DR and DQ, made assigning TCR associations to individual alleles difficult. Presence/absence analyses assumed roughly uniform sequencing depth across donors, an assumption that may not hold.

Reading the germline V gene gives CDR1 SGHTA and CDR2 FQGNSA. Ends trimmed: V by 8 bases, J by 0 bases; bases unmatched to a gene: 15. From the cysteine up to the phenylalanine, the CDR3 has a length of 18 residues. CDR3 DNA only is kept here, 54 bases in frame from base 1. Library preparation was by the immunoSEQ multiplex PCR assay. For the multiplex PCR, a mixture combining 60 forward primers for TCR Vbeta segments and 13 reverse primers for TCR Jbeta segments was used. The CDR3 region of rearranged TCR beta genes was amplified from genomic DNA with a multiplex PCR assay. Amplified TCR beta libraries were sequenced as 87-base-pair reads on the Illumina HiSeq System. Regarding the original processing steps: A later analysis tallied some 79 million unique TCR beta chains across the 666 repertoires, and around 9.9 million of those chains were shared by two or more donors. To remove PCR and sequencing errors, raw reads were error-corrected and collapsed into unique sequences using a nearest-neighbor algorithm that merged closely related sequences. V, D and J gene segments were assigned by aligning CDR3 sequences to IMGT reference sequences. For a sequence to be retained, at least a six-nucleotide match to both a V gene segment and a J gene segment was required. Rearrangements were called productive when the CDR3 lacked stop codons and stayed in frame with V and J; all others were non-productive. CDR3 was defined by IMGT convention, running from the second conserved V-encoded cysteine to the conserved J-encoded phenylalanine. The earlier analysis of approximately 590 of the donors excluded any sequence lacking an unambiguous match to a single V gene segment. In an earlier analysis of a few hundred of the donors, a V segment was called functional when productive rearrangements were above 56.7%, and segregating when the standard deviation between donors exceeded 5%. A statistical classification framework was developed to diagnose cytomegalovirus status using the catalog of TCR beta chain sequences. In a later analysis, V and J genes were assigned by comparing TCR nucleotide sequences against IMGT/GENE-DB human TR gene sequences. Using the TCRdist pipeline, a later analysis assigned CDR3 sequences along with most-parsimonious VDJ recombination scenarios. In a later analysis, each TCR beta chain was defined by its CDR3 amino acid sequence together with its V-gene family, and reads lacking a unique V-gene family were excluded. To address suspected cross-contamination and a sequencing artifact, a later analysis removed a few hundred highly shared, low-generation-probability nucleotide sequences. In a later analysis, a clonal expansion index for each public chain was calculated from normalized within-repertoire ranks of inferred template counts. A later analysis computed generation probabilities with a VDJ recombination model fitted to out-of-frame rearrangements, and checked the results against IGoR. Hypergeometric tests were used in a later analysis to score TCR-TCR, TCR-HLA and TCR-CMV co-occurrence, with a repertoire-size bias correction applied to the TCR pairs. In a later analysis, false discovery rates were estimated by permuting HLA or CMV assignments 20 times. In a later analysis, co-occurring TCRs were grouped using DBSCAN, with TCRdist sequence similarity added in when clustering inside HLA-allele-positive subsets. For co-occurrence clustering, repertoires with fewer than 30,000 or more than 120,000 public chains were excluded, along with about five repertoires with anomalous nucleotide sharing. TCRdb's version of the immuneACCESS table is confined to in-frame rearrangements and falls short of the full clone set. An unresolved V gene accounts for under half of the shortfall where checked; the remainder is of unknown origin. The V and J calls and clone size come from that table; D and trimming were worked out from the DNA. The sample data list about 180,000 clones, and 76% of these were observed just once. The ten largest clones capture about 1.5% of the sample.

The chain uses TRBV7-2 and TRBJ2-3, and TRBD2 aligns with 9 junction nucleotides. The clonotype originates from a man between 18 and 29 years old in good health and CMV-seronegative. The specimen was PBMCs. For the CDR3, the sequence is CASRPKGLAGPSTDTQYF. The nucleotide sequence reads as follows: TGTGCCAGCCGACCCAAGGGGCTAGCGGGACCAAGCACAGATACGCAGTATTTT. Outside the CDR3, residues come from the reference TRBV7-2 and TRBJ2-3 proteins, so the full variable domain is: GAGVSQSPSNKVTEKGKDVELRCDPISGHTALYWYRQSLGQGLEFLIYFQGNSAPDKSGLPSDRFSAERTGGSVSTLTIQRTQQEDSAVYLCASRPKGLAGPSTDTQYFGPGTRLTVL.